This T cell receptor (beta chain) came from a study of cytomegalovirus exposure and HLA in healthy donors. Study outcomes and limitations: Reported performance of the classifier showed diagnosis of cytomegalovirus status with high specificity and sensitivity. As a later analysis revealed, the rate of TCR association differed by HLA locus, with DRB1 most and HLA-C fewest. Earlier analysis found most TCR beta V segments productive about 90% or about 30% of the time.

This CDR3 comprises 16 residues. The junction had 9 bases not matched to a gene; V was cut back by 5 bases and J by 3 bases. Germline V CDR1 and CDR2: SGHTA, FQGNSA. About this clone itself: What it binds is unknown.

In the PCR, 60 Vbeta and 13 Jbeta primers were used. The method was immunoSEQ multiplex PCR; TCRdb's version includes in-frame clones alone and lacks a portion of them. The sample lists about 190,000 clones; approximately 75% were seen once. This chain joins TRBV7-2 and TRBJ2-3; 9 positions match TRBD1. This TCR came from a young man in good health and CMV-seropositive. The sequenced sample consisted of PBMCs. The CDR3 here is CASSPGTGLRTDTQYF. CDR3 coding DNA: TGTGCCAGCAGCCCCGGGACAGGGTTGAGGACAGATACGCAGTATTTT.